This T cell receptor beta chain was retrieved from a study of blood T cell repertoires in COVID-19. Across the whole study: COVID-19 samples, acute and convalescent, were from the United States, Italy and Spain. From T cells, B-cell-depleted T cells, or PBMCs came the material, which was cDNA or gDNA.

The V segment lost 8 bases and the J segment 1 base; nucleotides outside the gene matches: 4. The CDR3 is made up of 12 amino acids. Per germline, CDR1 GTSNPN and CDR2 SVGIG (reference sequence). The sample holds a few counts of this clone. Patients from Seattle were sampled longitudinally, starting during active infection. Clones were read by immunoSEQ multiplex PCR, and TCRdb kept only the in-frame ones, dropping some. The repertoire has about 170,000 clones, 80% to 95% of them found once; the top ten carry roughly 5%. The chain links TRBV30 to TRBJ2-7, with TRBD1 matching over 8 bases. This TCR was recovered from a man under 40 with COVID-19, enrolled during active disease. Sequencing was performed on peripheral blood. CDR3 bases: TGTGCCGTACAGGGGGATTCCTACGAGCAGTACTTC. It specifies CAVQGDSYEQYF.